This is a list of T cell receptor beta chains from one sample in a study of T cell responses to AZD1222 COVID-19 vaccine. The protocol was immunoSEQ multiplex PCR, while the TCRdb copy is restricted to in-frame clones and leaves out a portion. This sample yields under 170,000 clones, of which roughly 94% are seen a single time; roughly 1.2% belongs to the top ten. The specimen was peripheral blood, collected on day 0 of AZD1222 vaccination. These TCRs come from an adult in good health. The CDR3 runs from the conserved cysteine through the conserved F or W. The D gene is left open where the match is weak. The size of a clone is reported for some rows only, either as once, few or many, or as a class for expanded clones.

>.|.|TRBJ1-2|TRBV7-2
CASSLSNNYGYTF
TGTGCCAGCAGCTTATCAAACAACTATGGCTACACCTTC
>TRBD2|.|TRBJ2-3|TRBV7-3
CASSSGIGTSGTDTQYF
TGTGCCAGCAGTTCGGGAATAGGGACTAGCGGTACGGATACGCAGTATTTT
>.|.|TRBJ1-4|TRBV11-2
CASSLGLGLEEKLFF
TGTGCCAGCAGCCTCGGATTGGGGCTAGAGGAAAAACTGTTTTTT
>.|.|TRBJ1-3|TRBV24-1
CALWPANTIYF
TGTGCCTTATGGCCGGCGAACACCATATATTTT
>.|.|TRBJ1-1|TRBV21-1
CPSPRRLIVTEAFF
TGTCCATCCCCCCGGCGTCTGATTGTGACTGAAGCTTTCTTT
>.|.|TRBJ1-6|TRBV7-9
CASSPGQISYNSPLHF
TGTGCCAGCAGCCCCGGACAGATCTCCTATAATTCACCCCTCCACTTT
>TRBD1|.|TRBJ2-2|TRBV7-2
CASSSGQGGHTGELFF
TGTGCCAGCAGCTCGGGACAGGGGGGCCACACCGGGGAGCTGTTTTTT
>TRBD1|.|TRBJ1-2|TRBV6-5
CASSYGTGWAYGYTF
TGTGCCAGCAGTTACGGGACAGGGTGGGCCTATGGCTACACCTTC
>.|.|TRBJ2-3|TRBV19
CASSIGVGPTDTQYF
TGTGCCAGTAGTATAGGTGTCGGACCCACAGATACGCAGTATTTT
>.|.|TRBJ1-1|TRBV18
CASSIQRNTEAFF
TGTGCCAGCTCGATTCAGAGGAACACTGAAGCTTTCTTT
>.|.|TRBJ1-2|TRBV9
CASSGPRDTMSYGYTF
TGTGCCAGCAGCGGACCCCGAGACACAATGAGCTATGGCTACACCTTC
>TRBD1|once|TRBJ2-3|TRBV10-3
CAISGGGTGSGDTQYF
TGTGCCATCAGTGGAGGGGGGACAGGGTCGGGAGATACGCAGTATTTT
>.|.|TRBJ1-2|TRBV28
CATGQFRSYGYTF
TGTGCCACCGGACAGTTTCGCTCCTATGGCTACACCTTC
>.|.|TRBJ1-6|TRBV3-1/TRBV3-2
CASRDGSYNSPLHF
TGTGCCAGCAGGGACGGATCCTATAATTCACCCCTCCACTTT
>.|.|TRBJ2-2|TRBV7-9
CASSLVMGTGELFF
TGTGCCAGCAGCTTAGTGATGGGGACCGGGGAGCTGTTTTTT
>.|.|TRBJ2-1|TRBV6-4
CASSVMTTDNEQFF
TGTGCCAGCAGTGTTATGACTACCGACAATGAGCAGTTCTTC
>TRBD1|.|TRBJ1-2|TRBV25-1
CASSGRGPGYTF
TGTGCCAGCAGTGGCAGGGGGCCCGGCTACACCTTC
>.|.|TRBJ1-3|TRBV28
CASSKTVYANTIYF
TGTGCCAGCAGTAAGACAGTTTATGCAAACACCATATATTTT
>TRBD2|.|TRBJ2-1|TRBV28
CASRRTSGSSYNEQFF
TGTGCCAGCAGAAGGACTAGCGGTAGCTCCTACAATGAGCAGTTCTTC
>.|.|TRBJ1-5|TRBV27
CASSLGYNQPQHF
TGTGCCAGCAGTTTGGGGTATAATCAGCCCCAGCATTTT
>TRBD2|.|TRBJ2-3|TRBV10-3
CASASGDRTDTQYF
TGTGCCAGCGCTAGCGGTGACCGCACAGATACGCAGTATTTT
>TRBD1|.|TRBJ1-1|TRBV5-4
CASSFEGAGKTEAFF
TGTGCCAGCAGCTTTGAGGGGGCAGGGAAAACTGAAGCTTTCTTT
>TRBD2|.|TRBJ2-1|TRBV19
CASSSGGQYNEQFF
TGTGCCAGTAGTAGCGGGGGGCAATACAATGAGCAGTTCTTC
>.|.|TRBJ1-2|TRBV5-1
CASSLLQGGYGYTF
TGCGCCAGCAGCTTGCTACAGGGCGGATATGGCTACACCTTC
>TRBD1|.|TRBJ1-6|TRBV28
CASSSTGVGSPLHF
TGTGCCAGCAGTTCGACAGGGGTCGGTTCACCCCTCCACTTT
>TRBD2|.|TRBJ2-2|TRBV6-6
CASSLGLAGTGELFF
TGTGCCAGCAGTTTGGGGCTAGCGGGGACCGGGGAGCTGTTTTTT
>.|.|TRBJ2-5|TRBV15
CATSGLAVYGRNQETQYF
TGTGCCACCAGCGGGTTGGCAGTGTATGGCAGGAACCAAGAGACCCAGTACTTC
>.|.|TRBJ1-5|TRBV5-1
CASSPGDILSNQPQHF
TGCGCCAGCAGCCCCGGGGACATACTTAGCAATCAGCCCCAGCATTTT
>.|.|TRBJ2-1|TRBV19
CASSIGAENEQFF
TGTGCCAGTAGTATAGGGGCGGAGAATGAGCAGTTCTTC
>.|.|TRBJ1-3|TRBV6-5
CASSGTDSGNTIYF
TGTGCCAGCAGCGGGACGGACTCTGGAAACACCATATATTTT
>TRBD2|.|TRBJ2-2|TRBV6-5
CASSFNGGADGELFF
TGTGCCAGCAGTTTCAACGGGGGGGCGGACGGGGAGCTGTTTTTT
>TRBD2|.|TRBJ2-3|TRBV6-1
CASSDGLADTDTQYF
TGTGCCAGCAGTGATGGACTAGCGGATACAGATACGCAGTATTTT
>.|.|TRBJ2-5|TRBV5-1
CASSWGRTWGQETQYF
TGCGCCAGCAGCTGGGGACGAACTTGGGGGCAAGAGACCCAGTACTTC
>.|.|TRBJ2-5|TRBV5-1
CASSWGLVVQETQYF
TGCGCCAGCAGCTGGGGTCTTGTCGTCCAAGAGACCCAGTACTTC
>TRBD1|.|TRBJ1-1|TRBV27
CASRQGENTEAFF
TGTGCCAGCCGTCAGGGGGAGAACACTGAAGCTTTCTTT
>.|.|TRBJ1-2|TRBV15
CATSRGVGLRRGMLGYTF
TGTGCCACCAGCAGAGGAGTTGGACTACGTCGGGGTATGTTGGGCTACACCTTC
>TRBD1|once|TRBJ1-2|TRBV6-6
CASSGTGLLSYTF
TGTGCCAGCAGTGGGACAGGGCTGCTGAGCTACACCTTC
>.|.|TRBJ1-5|TRBV27
CASSFTGFNQPQHF
TGTGCCAGCAGCTTTACAGGGTTCAATCAGCCCCAGCATTTT
>.|.|TRBJ1-3|TRBV28
CASSLYMRASTGGGNTIYF
TGTGCCAGCAGTTTATATATGAGGGCAAGTACAGGAGGTGGAAACACCATATATTTT
>.|.|TRBJ1-3|TRBV7-2
CATSPGRPGAGNTIYF
TGTGCCACCTCACCCGGACGCCCAGGAGCTGGAAACACCATATATTTT
>.|.|TRBJ2-2|TRBV27
CASSLSTGELFF
TGTGCCAGCAGTTTGAGCACCGGGGAGCTGTTTTTT
>.|.|TRBJ2-5|TRBV25-1
CASSESRAPQETQYF
TGTGCCAGCAGTGAATCCAGGGCCCCCCAAGAGACCCAGTACTTC
>.|.|TRBJ1-2|TRBV18
CASSPPGVDGYTF
TGTGCCAGCTCACCACCGGGGGTTGATGGCTACACCTTC
>TRBD1|.|TRBJ2-6|TRBV24-1
CATSDPGTGYTGANVLTF
TGTGCCACCAGTGATCCCGGGACAGGGTATACTGGGGCCAACGTCCTGACTTTC
>TRBD2|.|TRBJ2-1|TRBV11-2
CASSPFIGLAGTNEQFF
TGTGCCAGCAGCCCGTTTATAGGGCTAGCGGGAACAAATGAGCAGTTCTTC
>TRBD2|.|TRBJ2-5|TRBV19
CASSSHPAGGGETQYF
TGTGCCAGTAGTTCCCACCCCGCGGGAGGAGGGGAGACCCAGTACTTC
>TRBD1|.|TRBJ1-2|TRBV6-2/TRBV6-3
CASSYRGQAGSDGYTF
TGTGCCAGCAGTTATCGTGGACAGGCCGGGTCCGATGGCTACACCTTC
>.|once|TRBJ2-3|TRBV7-2
CASSSRPTDTQYF
TGTGCCAGCAGCTCTCGACCCACAGATACGCAGTATTTT
>TRBD1|.|TRBJ1-2|TRBV7-2
CASSLGGTGADYTF
TGTGCCAGCAGCCTGGGGGGGACAGGGGCCGACTACACCTTC
>.|.|TRBJ1-4|TRBV5-5
CASSFTGGGNEKLFF
TGTGCCAGCAGCTTCACGGGAGGAGGGAATGAAAAACTGTTTTTT
>.|few|TRBJ2-6|TRBV6-5
CASGFLGANVLTF
TGTGCCAGCGGGTTCCTCGGGGCCAACGTCCTGACTTTC
>.|.|TRBJ2-4|TRBV2
CASREAWGESLAKNIQYF
TGTGCCAGCAGGGAAGCCTGGGGGGAGAGTTTAGCCAAAAACATTCAGTACTTC